This record looks at one T cell receptor beta chain sequence and its context. The data derive from a study of shared clonotypes between healthy human individuals. The quantity of DNA used in unsorted PBMC replicate PCRs was 300 ng, corresponding to tens of thousands of T cell genomes. Profiled with immunoSEQ multiplex PCR; TCRdb holds only in-frame clones, not every one. The sample carries 550,000 to 600,000 clones, roughly four fifths recorded once. Germline-derived CDR1 and CDR2 are MDHEN and SYDVKM. The ends were cut back, 1 base at V and 7 bases at J, with 8 bases in the middle. This CDR3 contains 14 residues. Unsorted samples relied on about 90 million PBMCs, which served as the source of genomic DNA.

The chain couples TRBV28 to TRBJ1-6, with a possible D match to TRBD1 (6 bases). Specimen: PBMCs. This TCR came from a woman aged 40 to 55 in good health. Some clones in this sample may be carry-over from other donors' samples. CDR3 nucleotides: TGTGCCAGCAGTTTATACAGGGTGAATTCACCCCTCCACTTT. Amino acid sequence: CASSLYRVNSPLHF.